Listed here are 26 T cell receptor beta chains from one sample, sequenced in a study of T cell clones after liver transplantation. Clones were sequenced by immunoSEQ multiplex PCR, and TCRdb holds only the in-frame ones, with some missing. Among more than 95,000 clones listed, approximately 90% were seen once. The input for sequencing was CD4+ T cells from blood, taken 12 months after liver transplant. The source is a human patient who received a liver transplant. Certain T cells may be donor cells from the graft.

This chain links TRBV28 with TRBJ2-1, with no clear D. V was shortened by 6 bases and J by 5 bases, with 14 bases between the two germline ends. Germline CDR1 MDHEN, CDR2 SYDVKM. The CDR3 has 14 residues. The CDR3 loop is CASSLLGLDNEQFF. DNA for the CDR3: TGTGCCAGCAGCCTCCTCGGATTGGACAATGAGCAGTTCTTC.

The genes are TRBV11-3 and TRBJ1-1; TRBD1 aligns across 11 bases. Germline V gene data show CDR1 as SGHNT and CDR2 as YENEEA. The CDR3 spans 16 residues. V shed 6 bases, J shed 4 bases, and the junction held 10 bases outside the gene matches. The CDR3 loop is CASSFRTGGGSTEAFF. The CDR3 DNA is TGTGCCAGCAGTTTTCGGACAGGGGGCGGGAGCACTGAAGCTTTCTTT. Supplemented by reference TRBV11-3 and TRBJ1-1, the full variable domain reads EAGVVQSPRYKIIEKKQPVAFWCNPISGHNTLYWYLQNLGQGPELLIRYENEEAVDDSQLPKDRFSAERLKGVDSTLKIQPAELGDSAVYLCASSFRTGGGSTEAFFGQGTRLTVV.

V usage is TRBV7-2 and J usage is TRBJ2-7, with 9 bases lining up with TRBD2. With V trimmed by 2 bases and J by 0 bases, 5 bases remained unmatched. The germline V gene encodes CDR1 SGHTA and CDR2 FQGNSA. The CDR3 has 16 residues. The DNA of the CDR3 is TGTGCCAGCAGCTTAATTGGCGGGAGGGCCTCCTACGAGCAGTACTTC. Its translation is CASSLIGGRASYEQYF.

About this clone itself: Different DNA sequences within this sample yield the same CDR3. CDR3 bases: TGTGCCAGCAGGGGACGCCCTGAAGCTTTCTTT. Its protein is CASRGRPEAFF. The chain is built from TRBV28 and TRBJ1-1, with a weak D call TRBD1 (5 bases). Trimming left V 6 bases short and J 6 bases short, with 8 bases between. This CDR3 has 11 residues. Germline values: CDR1 MDHEN, CDR2 SYDVKM.

This clone was seen more than once but under ten times. This chain joins TRBV11-2 and TRBJ2-2; the D gene could be TRBD1 or TRBD2 (5 bases each). The CDR3 is 13 residues long. CDR1 SGHAT and CDR2 FQNNGV come from the germline V gene. The V end lost 2 bases, the J end lost 6 bases, and 7 bases lay between the germline ends. The CDR3 bases are TGTGCCAGCAGCTTACGGGGCGCCGGGGAGCTGTTTTTT. As protein: CASSLRGAGELFF.

The chain recombines TRBV5-1 with TRBJ2-1, with 12 bases that match TRBD1. Trimming cost V 0 bases and J 9 bases; bases outside gene matches: 4. Per the germline V gene, CDR1 is SGHRS and CDR2 is YFSETQ. The CDR3 covers 15 residues. The CDR3 region is CASSLVGTGGGEQFF. CDR3 nucleotides: TGCGCCAGCAGCTTGGTGGGGACAGGGGGCGGTGAGCAGTTCTTC.

This clone was counted only a few times. The chain recombines TRBV28 with TRBJ1-4, with 12 positions matching TRBD1. The CDR3 extends over 16 amino acids. Germline trimming cut 4 bases from V and 8 bases from J; bases unmatched to any gene: 8. Germline CDR1 is MDHEN and CDR2 is SYDVKM. CDR3 amino acids: CASSSAGQGATEKLFF. CDR3 bases: TGTGCCAGCAGTTCCGCGGGACAGGGGGCGACGGAAAAACTGTTTTTT. Full variable domain (remainder filled in from reference TRBV28 and TRBJ1-4): DVKVTQSSRYLVKRTGEKVFLECVQDMDHENMFWYRQDPGLGLRLIYFSYDVKMKEKGDIPEGYSVSREKKERFSLILESASTNQTSMYLCASSSAGQGATEKLFFGSGTQLSVL.

The chain joins TRBV30 to TRBJ2-6, with 9 bases fitting TRBD2. J gave up 0 bases and V 0 bases, and 6 bases lay outside the gene matches. Per germline, CDR1 GTSNPN and CDR2 SVGIG (reference sequence). The CDR3 runs 18 residues. CDR3 DNA sequence: TGTGCCTGGAGTGTACCTCCTAGCGGGATCTCTGGGGCCAACGTCCTGACTTTC. Its protein is CAWSVPPSGISGANVLTF.

This chain connects TRBV19 to TRBJ1-1, with D perhaps TRBD1 (5 bases). Germline-derived CDR1 and CDR2 are LNHDA and SQIVND (reference sequence). CDR3 length: 14 residues. Trimming took 5 bases from V and 1 from J, leaving 11 bases between them. CDR3 protein: CASSGAEGNTEAFF. The CDR3 DNA is TGTGCCAGTAGTGGGGCCGAGGGGAACACTGAAGCTTTCTTT.

The chain combines TRBV19 with TRBJ2-3, with TRBD2 matching 10 bases. The junction had 8 bases not matched to a gene; V was cut back by 3 bases and J by 5 bases. The CDR3 extends over 16 amino acids. CDR1 and CDR2 (germline): LNHDA, SQIVND (reference sequence). The CDR3 region has the DNA TGTGCCAGTAGTATCGGTAGCGGGAGGAGAGGAGATACGCAGTATTTT. Its protein is CASSIGSGRRGDTQYF. The complete variable domain, with remaining parts taken from reference TRBV19 and TRBJ2-3, reads DGGITQSPKYLFRKEGQNVTLSCEQNLNHDAMYWYRQDPGQGLRLIYYSQIVNDFQKGDIAEGYSVSREKKESFPLTVTSAQKNPTAFYLCASSIGSGRRGDTQYFGPGTRLTVL.

J is TRBJ1-5 and V is TRBV18; weak D call: TRBD1 (5 bases). Germline V gene data show CDR1 as KGHSH and CDR2 as LQKENI. V shed 3 bases and J shed 14 bases, with 11 bases lying between them. The length of the CDR3 is 11 residues. The CDR3 loop is CASSPGPREHF. The CDR3 nucleotides read TGTGCCAGCTCACCGGGACCCCGGGAGCATTTT.

The V and J genes are TRBV30 and TRBJ2-3; TRBD1 agrees at 8 bases. The CDR3 sequence is 12 residues long. With 8 bases clipped from V and 6 bases from J, the junction kept 7 bases outside the gene matches. CDR1 and CDR2 (germline): GTSNPN, SVGIG (reference sequence). CDR3 nucleotide sequence: TGTGCCCAACAGGGGGTAGCGGATACGCAGTATTTT. Protein sequence: CAQQGVADTQYF.

The rearrangement uses TRBV18 and TRBJ1-1; D is perhaps TRBD1 (5 bases). The germline CDR1 and CDR2 sequences are KGHSH and LQKENI. This CDR3 has 15 amino acids. Between the trimmed V and J ends, which lost 2 bases and 5 bases, there was a span of 15 bases. The CDR3 DNA follows: TGTGCCAGCTCACCATTAGAGGGGTTGAGGACTGAAGCTTTCTTT. Protein: CASSPLEGLRTEAFF. Combining the CDR3 with reference TRBV18 and TRBJ1-1 gives the whole variable domain NAGVMQNPRHLVRRRGQEARLRCSPMKGHSHVYWYRQLPEEGLKFMVYLQKENIIDESGMPKERFSAEFPKEGPSILRIQQVVRGDSAAYFCASSPLEGLRTEAFFGQGTRLTVV.

The rearrangement links TRBV29-1 to TRBJ2-1; TRBD2 matches at 13 bases. Germline loops: CDR1 SQVTM, CDR2 ANQGSEA. Germline trimming cut 7 bases from V and 10 bases from J; bases unmatched to any gene: 7. This CDR3 spans 13 amino acids. The CDR3 coding sequence is TGCAGCGCCGGACTAGCGGGAGCCTACGAGCAGTTCTTC. Amino acids: CSAGLAGAYEQFF.

This chain links TRBV18 with TRBJ2-3, with TRBD2 matching 14 bases. CDR1 and CDR2 from the germline V gene are KGHSH and LQKENI. V was clipped by 5 bases and J by 5 bases; unmatched bases: 6. This CDR3 region has 16 residues. CDR3 residues: CASSTTSGRAQDTQYF. The CDR3 region has the DNA TGTGCCAGCTCAACGACTAGCGGGAGGGCCCAAGATACGCAGTATTTT.

This sequence joins TRBV5-1 and TRBJ1-1; D is unresolved. Trimming removed 4 bases at V and 2 bases at J, with 12 bases between. CDR1 is SGHRS and CDR2 is YFSETQ in the germline V gene. The CDR3 has 14 residues. In nucleotides, the CDR3 is TGCGCCAGCAGCGGGGAGTTGAGAAACACTGAAGCTTTCTTT. It is translated as CASSGELRNTEAFF. Supplemented by reference TRBV5-1 and TRBJ1-1, the full variable domain reads KAGVTQTPRYLIKTRGQQVTLSCSPISGHRSVSWYQQTPGQGLQFLFEYFSETQRNKGNFPGRFSGRQFSNSRSEMNVSTLELGDSALYLCASSGELRNTEAFFGQGTRLTVV.

This chain connects TRBV2 to TRBJ1-1; 9 nucleotides match TRBD1. The CDR3 has 15 residues. Germline V gene sequence: CDR1 SNHLY, CDR2 FYNNEI. J gave up 4 bases and V 7 bases, and 10 bases lay outside the gene matches. The CDR3 DNA reads as TGTGCCAGCACACTCTTTTTACAGGGGGCCACTGAAGCTTTCTTT. Translating gives CASTLFLQGATEAFF.

This chain connects TRBV7-2 to TRBJ2-2, with a weak D call TRBD1 (6 bases). The V end lost 0 bases, the J end lost 6 bases, and 8 bases lay between the germline ends. Per germline, CDR1 SGHTA and CDR2 FQGNSA. The CDR3 runs 14 residues. The CDR3 DNA reads TGTGCCAGCAGCTTAGCTGGACAGCCCGGGGAGCTGTTTTTT. Protein: CASSLAGQPGELFF.

J is TRBJ2-7 and V is TRBV6-5; the match to TRBD1 covers 8 bases. The CDR3 has 15 residues. CDR1 and CDR2 (germline): MNHEY, SVGAGI. With 2 bases clipped from V and 3 bases from J, the junction kept 6 bases outside the gene matches. This CDR3 reads CASSYLRTGSYEQYF. As DNA, the CDR3 is TGTGCCAGCAGTTACCTCCGGACAGGGAGCTACGAGCAGTACTTC.

V is TRBV18 and J is TRBJ2-7; D not resolved. This CDR3 region has 13 residues. Germline V gene sequence: CDR1 KGHSH, CDR2 LQKENI. V lost 3 bases and J 2 bases, leaving 8 bases between the germline ends. The CDR3 bases are TGTGCCAGCTCACCCCAGGCAGCCTACGAGCAGTACTTC. Its protein is CASSPQAAYEQYF.

V and J are TRBV5-1 and TRBJ2-5; 9 bases line up with TRBD1. CDR3 size: 16 residues. J lost 5 bases, V lost 0 bases, and 8 bases had no gene match. Looked up from germline, CDR1 is SGHRS and CDR2 is YFSETQ. The CDR3 sequence is CASSLEGTGFLETQYF. For the CDR3, the DNA is TGCGCCAGCAGCTTGGAAGGGACAGGGTTTTTGGAGACCCAGTACTTC. The whole variable domain, filled in from reference TRBV5-1 and TRBJ2-5, reads KAGVTQTPRYLIKTRGQQVTLSCSPISGHRSVSWYQQTPGQGLQFLFEYFSETQRNKGNFPGRFSGRQFSNSRSEMNVSTLELGDSALYLCASSLEGTGFLETQYFGPGTRLLVL.

The V call is TRBV9, the J call TRBJ2-6, with TRBD2 matching 11 bases. Trimming at V came to 4 bases and at J to 0 bases, leaving 12 bases not matched to a gene. The CDR3 covers 20 residues. Germline V CDR1 and CDR2: SGDLS, YYNGEE. CDR3 bases: TGTGCCAGCAGCCCGCGCCTACTAGCGGGAGATCTCTCTGGGGCCAACGTCCTGACTTTC. Its protein is CASSPRLLAGDLSGANVLTF.

This chain links TRBV28 with TRBJ1-2; D is undetermined. Trimming removed 3 bases from V and 0 bases from J, with 5 bases in between. The CDR3 spans 13 residues. Germline CDR1 and CDR2: MDHEN and SYDVKM. The CDR3 bases are TGTGCCAGCAGTTTTTTGGCTAACTATGGCTACACCTTC. It yields the protein CASSFLANYGYTF.

The V gene is TRBV2, the J gene TRBJ2-1, with unresolved D. V gave up 2 bases and J gave up 6 bases, with 8 bases separating them. Germline loops: CDR1 SNHLY, CDR2 FYNNEI. The CDR3 has 13 amino acids. The CDR3 bases are TGTGCCAGCAGTGAAATCGGAGTCAATGAGCAGTTCTTC. It codes for CASSEIGVNEQFF.

The rearrangement links TRBV6-5 to TRBJ2-7; tentatively, D is TRBD1 or TRBD2 (5 bases each). The CDR3 totals 13 residues. Trimming took 2 bases from V and 3 from J, leaving 8 bases between them. Germline V CDR1 and CDR2: MNHEY, SVGAGI. The DNA for the CDR3 is TGTGCCAGCAGTTACGGGGGAAGCTACGAGCAGTACTTC. This gives the protein CASSYGGSYEQYF.

The chain employs TRBV19 and TRBJ1-4, with D perhaps TRBD1 (5 bases). Germline V gives CDR1 LNHDA, CDR2 SQIVND (reference sequence). The CDR3 contains 15 residues. The V end lost 1 base, the J end lost 5 bases, and 11 bases lay between the germline ends. As DNA, the CDR3 is TGTGCCAGTAGTATAGCGGTGGGGCGAAATGAAAAACTGTTTTTT. Translation: CASSIAVGRNEKLFF.